This T cell receptor beta chain was identified in a study of T cells in Graves' hyperthyroidism and ophthalmopathy. V shed 2 bases and J 5 bases; nucleotides not matched to a gene: 6. Germline CDR1 DFQATT, CDR2 SNEGSKA (reference sequence). This CDR3 comprises 14 residues. This clonotype was found many times. TCR beta CDR3 regions were amplified from RNA. A set of HTBI primers served as the primers for a first-round RT-PCR of the TCR CDR3. MiXCR, run by TCRdb on the multiplex PCR reads, gives a single entry per CDR3 protein. The sample lists hundreds of thousands of distinct CDR3 sequences; around 15% were seen once.

The chain has TRBV20-1 and TRBJ1-1, with 9 nucleotides matching TRBD1. Input material: blood. This receptor was identified in a woman between 35 and 50 years old with Graves' ophthalmopathy. CDR3 bases: TGCAGTGCTAGACCACAGGGGGCGATTACTGAAGCTTTCTTT. As protein: CSARPQGAITEAFF.